This T cell receptor beta chain originates from a study of OX40 agonist ivuxolimab in advanced cancers. Background on the study: Enrollees could have had prior anti-PD-1, anti-PD-L1 or anti-CTLA-4 therapy, which 40% had received. Three individuals attained partial responses, comprising one hepatocellular carcinoma case and two cutaneous melanoma cases.

Study-wide findings and caveats: The authors also found low normalized T-cell clonal expansion in some nonresponders.

As to this clone: The antigen remains undetermined.

At baseline, cycle 4 day 1, and cycle 7 day 1, blood was sampled. The data were produced by immunoSEQ multiplex PCR, yet TCRdb's version contains in-frame clones alone and is incomplete. The data hold 60,000 to 65,000 clones, with around four fifths observed a single time. The V and J ends lost 4 bases and 3 bases respectively, with 22 bases between them. CDR1 is MNHEY and CDR2 is SMNVEV in the germline V gene (reference sequence). The CDR3 has 19 residues. The sequence derives from an adult with an advanced solid tumor such as melanoma, head and neck, liver or kidney cancer. V gene TRBV27 combines with J gene TRBJ1-6; D uncertain. Sample: CD4+ or CD8+ T cells sorted from blood, taken in a trial of the OX40 agonist ivuxolimab. CDR3 in DNA: TGTGCCAGCAGTTCTGCATTCCCCCCTACCCGCTTCTATAATTCACCCCTCCACTTT. This gives the protein CASSSAFPPTRFYNSPLHF.